Below are 4 T cell receptor beta chains sequenced from a single sample in a study of shared clonotypes between healthy human individuals. The assay was immunoSEQ multiplex PCR, and TCRdb's table has in-frame clones only and misses some. The sample contains 2 million to 2.5 million clones, around 93% of which appear only once. Material for sequencing was naive CD4+ T cells from PBMCs. Subset meaning: CD45RA+ positively selected. Every receptor here comes from a man between 18 and 35 years old in good health. Some clones in this sample may be carry-over from other donors' samples.

V is TRBV6-6 and J is TRBJ2-7; no clear D gene. The V end was cut by 2 bases, the J end by 0 bases, with 11 bases between. The CDR3 totals 15 residues. The germline CDR1 and CDR2 sequences are MNHNY and SVGAGI (reference sequence). The CDR3 DNA follows: TGTGCCAGCAGTTACCAGACCCGCGGCTCCTACGAGCAGTACTTC. Its protein is CASSYQTRGSYEQYF.

This clone appeared a single time. J is TRBJ2-7 and V is TRBV9; 9 bases are a match to TRBD1. This CDR3 comprises 15 residues. V lost 4 bases, J lost 1 base, and 6 bases stayed unmatched. Germline V gives CDR1 SGDLS, CDR2 YYNGEE. As DNA, the CDR3 is TGTGCCAGCAGCCCCCGGACAGGGGTTTCCTACGAGCAGTACTTC. Its translation: CASSPRTGVSYEQYF.

V and J are TRBV11-2 and TRBJ2-5; D may match TRBD1 or TRBD2 (5 bases each). V lost 3 bases and J 2 bases, leaving 10 bases between the germline ends. This CDR3 is 14 amino acids long. Germline CDR1 SGHAT, CDR2 FQNNGV. The chain's CDR3 is CASSFRDRQETQYF. The CDR3 region has the DNA TGTGCCAGCAGCTTTCGGGACCGACAAGAGACCCAGTACTTC.

The chain has TRBV13 and TRBJ2-6; D not resolved. Germline-derived CDR1 and CDR2 are PRHDT and FYEKMQ (reference sequence). Trimming cost V 7 bases and J 4 bases, with 14 bases left between them. This CDR3 spans 15 amino acids. The DNA for the CDR3 is TGTGCCAGCACCCCCGCGGTCAAGGGGGCCAACGTCCTGACTTTC. It encodes CASTPAVKGANVLTF.